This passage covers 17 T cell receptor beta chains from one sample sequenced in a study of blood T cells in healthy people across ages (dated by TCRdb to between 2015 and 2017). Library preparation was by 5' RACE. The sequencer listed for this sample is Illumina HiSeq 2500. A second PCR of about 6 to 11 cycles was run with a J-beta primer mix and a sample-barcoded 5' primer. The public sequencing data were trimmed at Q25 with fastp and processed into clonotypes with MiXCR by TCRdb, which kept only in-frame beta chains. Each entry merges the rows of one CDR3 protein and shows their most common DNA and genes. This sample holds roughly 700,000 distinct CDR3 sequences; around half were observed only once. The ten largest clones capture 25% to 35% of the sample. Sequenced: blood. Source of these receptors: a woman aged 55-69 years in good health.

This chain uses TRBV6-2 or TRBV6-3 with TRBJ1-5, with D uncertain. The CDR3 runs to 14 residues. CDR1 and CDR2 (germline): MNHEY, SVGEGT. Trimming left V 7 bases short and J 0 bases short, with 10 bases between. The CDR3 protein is CASTGPHSNQPQHF. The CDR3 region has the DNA TGTGCCAGCACAGGCCCCCATAGCAATCAGCCCCAGCATTTT.

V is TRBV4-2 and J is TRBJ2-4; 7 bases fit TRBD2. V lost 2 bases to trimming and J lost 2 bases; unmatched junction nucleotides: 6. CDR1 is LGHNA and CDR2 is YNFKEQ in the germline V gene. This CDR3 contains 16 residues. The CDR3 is CASSQSPGGTKNIQYF. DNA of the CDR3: TGTGCCAGCAGCCAATCCCCGGGGGGAACCAAAAACATTCAGTACTTC.

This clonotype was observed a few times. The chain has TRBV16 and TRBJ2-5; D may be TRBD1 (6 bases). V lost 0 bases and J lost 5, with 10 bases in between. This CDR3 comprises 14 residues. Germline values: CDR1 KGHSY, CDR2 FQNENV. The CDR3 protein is CASSQSWQGETQYF. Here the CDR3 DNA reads TGTGCCAGCAGCCAATCGTGGCAGGGGGAGACCCAGTACTTC.

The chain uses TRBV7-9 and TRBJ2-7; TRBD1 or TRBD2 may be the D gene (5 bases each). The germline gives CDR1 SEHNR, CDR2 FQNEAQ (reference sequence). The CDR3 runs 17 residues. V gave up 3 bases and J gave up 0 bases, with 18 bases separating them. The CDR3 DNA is TGTGCCAGCAGCTTGGGACCCCGGAACAACTCCTCCTACGAGCAGTACTTC. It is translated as CASSLGPRNNSSYEQYF.

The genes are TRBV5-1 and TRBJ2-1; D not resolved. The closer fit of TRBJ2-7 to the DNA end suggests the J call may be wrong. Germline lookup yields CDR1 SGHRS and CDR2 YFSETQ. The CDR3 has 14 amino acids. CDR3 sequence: CASSWQLDSHEQYF. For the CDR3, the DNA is TGCGCCAGCAGCTGGCAACTGGATTCCCACGAGCAGTACTTC.

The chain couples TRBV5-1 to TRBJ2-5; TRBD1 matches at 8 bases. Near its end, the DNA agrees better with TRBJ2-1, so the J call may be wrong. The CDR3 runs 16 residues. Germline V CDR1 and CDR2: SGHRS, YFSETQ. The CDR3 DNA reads TGCGCCAGCAGCTTGACAGGGGGAGATCCAAAAGAGACCCAGTTCTTC. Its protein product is CASSLTGGDPKETQFF.

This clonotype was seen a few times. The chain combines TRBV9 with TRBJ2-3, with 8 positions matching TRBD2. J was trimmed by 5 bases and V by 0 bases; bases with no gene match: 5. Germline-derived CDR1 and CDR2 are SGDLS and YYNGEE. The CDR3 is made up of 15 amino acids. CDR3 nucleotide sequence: TGTGCCAGCAGCGTAGCGGGAGGGCCGGTAGATACGCAGTATTTT. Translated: CASSVAGGPVDTQYF.

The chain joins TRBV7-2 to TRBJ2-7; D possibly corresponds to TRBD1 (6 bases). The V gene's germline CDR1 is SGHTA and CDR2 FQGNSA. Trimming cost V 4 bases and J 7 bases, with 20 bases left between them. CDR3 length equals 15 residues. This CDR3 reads CASSSTRDINNEQYF. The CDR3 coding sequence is TGTGCCAGCAGCTCCACCCGGGACATAAACAATGAGCAGTACTTC.

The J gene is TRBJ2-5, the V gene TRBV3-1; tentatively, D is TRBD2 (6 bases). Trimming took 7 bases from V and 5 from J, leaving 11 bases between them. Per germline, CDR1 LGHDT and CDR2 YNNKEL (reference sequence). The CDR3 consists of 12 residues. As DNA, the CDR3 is TGTGCCAGCACTACCGGGGGTGAGACCCAGTACTTC. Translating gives CASTTGGETQYF.

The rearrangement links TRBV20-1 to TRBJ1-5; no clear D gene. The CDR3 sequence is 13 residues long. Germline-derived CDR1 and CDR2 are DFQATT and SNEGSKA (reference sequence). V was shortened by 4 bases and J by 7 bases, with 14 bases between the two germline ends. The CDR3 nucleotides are TGCAGTGCTAACGAGGGCCACGTCCAGCCCCAGCATTTT. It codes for CSANEGHVQPQHF.

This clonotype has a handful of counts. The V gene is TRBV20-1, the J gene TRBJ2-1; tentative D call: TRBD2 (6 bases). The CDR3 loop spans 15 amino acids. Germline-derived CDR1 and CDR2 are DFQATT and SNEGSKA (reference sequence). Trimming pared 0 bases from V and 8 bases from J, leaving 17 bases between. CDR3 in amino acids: CSARDPRGSGDEQFF. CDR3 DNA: TGCAGTGCTAGAGACCCGCGGGGTAGCGGCGATGAGCAGTTCTTC.

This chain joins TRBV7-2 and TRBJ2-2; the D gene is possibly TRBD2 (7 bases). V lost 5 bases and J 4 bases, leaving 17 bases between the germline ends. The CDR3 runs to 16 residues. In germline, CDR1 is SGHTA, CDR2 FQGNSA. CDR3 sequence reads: CASSPSRGGGTGELFF. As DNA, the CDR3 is TGTGCCAGCAGCCCTTCTAGGGGGGGGGGCACCGGGGAGCTGTTTTTT.

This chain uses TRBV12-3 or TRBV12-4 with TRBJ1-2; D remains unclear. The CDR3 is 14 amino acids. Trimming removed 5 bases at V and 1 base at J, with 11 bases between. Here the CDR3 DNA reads TGTGCCAGCAGTCACAACCCGGTTAACTATGGCTACACCTTC. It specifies CASSHNPVNYGYTF.

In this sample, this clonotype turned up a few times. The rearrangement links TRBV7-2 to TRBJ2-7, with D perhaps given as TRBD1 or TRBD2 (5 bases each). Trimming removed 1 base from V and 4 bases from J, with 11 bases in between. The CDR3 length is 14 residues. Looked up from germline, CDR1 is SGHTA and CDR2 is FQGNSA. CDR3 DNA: TGTGCCAGCAGCTTAGGGTATGGGGGATACGAGCAGTACTTC. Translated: CASSLGYGGYEQYF.

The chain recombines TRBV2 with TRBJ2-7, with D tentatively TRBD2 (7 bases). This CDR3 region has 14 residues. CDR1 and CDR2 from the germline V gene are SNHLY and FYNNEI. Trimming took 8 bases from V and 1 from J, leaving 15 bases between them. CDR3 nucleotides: TGTGCCAGCTTGGGGGGGCGCGGGTCCTACGAGCAGTACTTC. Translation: CASLGGRGSYEQYF.

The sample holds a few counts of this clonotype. The CDR3 sequence: CASSPASGTGQETQYF. The CDR3 DNA follows: TGTGCCAGCTCACCAGCTAGCGGGACGGGCCAAGAGACCCAGTACTTC. The chain is built from TRBV18 and TRBJ2-5, with TRBD2 identical over 9 bases. V was clipped by 2 bases and J by 1 base; unmatched bases: 5. This CDR3 comprises 16 residues. Per the germline V gene, CDR1 is KGHSH and CDR2 is LQKENI.

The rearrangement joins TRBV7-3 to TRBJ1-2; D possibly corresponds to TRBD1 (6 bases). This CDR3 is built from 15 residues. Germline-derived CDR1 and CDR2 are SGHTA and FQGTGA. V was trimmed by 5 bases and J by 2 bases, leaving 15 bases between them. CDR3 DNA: TGTGCCAGCAGCCCGTCTGGGGGGCTCAACTATGGCTACACCTTC. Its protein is CASSPSGGLNYGYTF.